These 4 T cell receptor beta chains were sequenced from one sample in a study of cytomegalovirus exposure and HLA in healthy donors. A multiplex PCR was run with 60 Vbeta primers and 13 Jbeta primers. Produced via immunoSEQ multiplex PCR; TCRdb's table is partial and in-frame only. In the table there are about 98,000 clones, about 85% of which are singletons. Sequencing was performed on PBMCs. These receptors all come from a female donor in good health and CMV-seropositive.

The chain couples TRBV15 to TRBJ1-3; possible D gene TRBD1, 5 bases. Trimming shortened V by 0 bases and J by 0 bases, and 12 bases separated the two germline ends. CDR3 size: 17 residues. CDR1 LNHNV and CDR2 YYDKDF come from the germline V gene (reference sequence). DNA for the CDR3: TGTGCCACCAGCAGAGATCCCGGGGGTATCTCTGGAAACACCATATATTTT. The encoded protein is CATSRDPGGISGNTIYF.

Here the CDR3 DNA reads TGCAGCGTTGCCTTCCTCTCTGGGGCCAACGTCCTGACTTTC. Amino acid sequence: CSVAFLSGANVLTF. This chain links TRBV29-1 with TRBJ2-6; no definite D call. The CDR3 has 14 residues. With 4 bases removed from V and 0 bases from J, the gap between germline ends came to 7 bases. The germline gives CDR1 SQVTM, CDR2 ANQGSEA. The complete variable domain, with remaining parts taken from reference TRBV29-1 and TRBJ2-6, reads SAVISQKPSRDICQRGTSLTIQCQVDSQVTMMFWYRQQPGQSLTLIATANQGSEATYESGFVIDKFPISRPNLTFSTLTVSNMSPEDSSIYLCSVAFLSGANVLTFGAGSRLTVL.

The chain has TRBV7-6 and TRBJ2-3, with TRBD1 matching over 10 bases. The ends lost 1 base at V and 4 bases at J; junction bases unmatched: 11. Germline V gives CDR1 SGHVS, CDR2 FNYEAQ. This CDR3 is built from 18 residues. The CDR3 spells CASSLGTGTGVPPDTQYF. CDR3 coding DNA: TGTGCCAGCAGCTTAGGGACCGGGACAGGGGTCCCCCCAGATACGCAGTATTTT.

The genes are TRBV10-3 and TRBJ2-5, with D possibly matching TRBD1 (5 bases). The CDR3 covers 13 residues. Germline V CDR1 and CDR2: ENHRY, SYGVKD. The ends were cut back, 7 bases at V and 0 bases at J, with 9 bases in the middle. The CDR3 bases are TGTGCCATCACCGACAGTTACCAAGAGACCCAGTACTTC. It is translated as CAITDSYQETQYF.